This T cell receptor (beta chain) derives from a study of early T cells in non-severe SARS-CoV-2 infection. Study-level background: Sequencing of bulk RNA from unsorted whole blood was done, without chain pairing.

The library protocol tagged individual cDNA molecules with unique molecular identifiers. MiXCR, run by TCRdb on the 5' RACE reads, gives a single entry per CDR3 protein. The data hold over 30,000 distinct CDR3 sequences, with 5.4% observed a single time. V dropped 0 bases and J dropped 7 bases, with 9 bases sitting between them. The V gene's germline CDR1 is SEHNR and CDR2 FQNEAQ (reference sequence). The CDR3 totals 13 residues. This clonotype showed up just a few times. Its antigen is not identified. The study, taken as a whole, reports: VDJdb matches were skewed toward anti-spike CD8 T cell responses.

Sequenced material: whole blood. The sequence came from an adult who was a healthcare worker with PCR-confirmed SARS-CoV-2 infection or an uninfected control (not recorded which). This chain uses TRBV7-9 with TRBJ1-2; TRBD1 might be the D (5 bases). The CDR3 sequence is CASSLAGRAGYTF. The CDR3 coding sequence is TGTGCCAGCAGCTTAGCGGGCAGGGCTGGCTACACCTTC.